This T cell receptor (beta chain) appears in the sequencing data of a study of graft-versus-host responses after intestinal transplantation. Overall study context: All recipients were transplanted with multivisceral, liver-intestinal, or isolated intestinal grafts. Each recipient received anti-thymocyte globulin induction, then tacrolimus and steroids for 2 to 3 years. Study results and caveats: Levels of circulating GvH clones at their peak were associated with early post-transplant HvG declines. GvH clones appeared in recipient marrow, some first in ileum or blood.

V shed 4 bases and J 1 base; nucleotides not matched to a gene: 4. The CDR3 sequence is 14 residues long. From germline, CDR1 is SGHDN and CDR2 FVKESK. The assay was immunoSEQ multiplex PCR, and TCRdb's table has in-frame clones only and misses some. The sample lists roughly 1,700 clones; 70% to 90% were seen once. Graft material was processed, releasing intraepithelial and lamina propria lymphocytes. Concerning this clone itself: The target antigen is unknown.

The sequence came from a human patient who received an intestinal transplant, so some T cells may come from the graft donor. The material was ileum tissue, obtained 12 days after intestinal transplant. The V call is TRBV14, the J call TRBJ2-7; TRBD1 matches at 7 bases. As DNA, the CDR3 is TGTGCCAGCAGCCTCCGGGACAGTTCCTACGAGCAGTACTTC. Encoded protein: CASSLRDSSYEQYF.